This TCR beta chain emerged from a study of T cell responses to AZD1222 COVID-19 vaccine. About this clone itself: Its antigen is not identified.

Notes on the study in general: Most donors were white British, females outnumbered males, and clonal diversity was possibly underestimated. Baseline seropositivity occurred in only six or seven AZD1222 recipients. Without day 14 samples, only post-peak T cell repertoires were studied.

Trimming removed 6 bases at V and 2 bases at J, with 8 bases between. CDR3 length: 13 amino acids. Pooled together were second doses at about 4 or about 12 weeks. This table comes from immunoSEQ multiplex PCR, and its TCRdb copy is limited to in-frame clones, with some not included. The table lists under 140,000 clones, about 90% of them singletons. The specimen comprised peripheral blood, sampled 28 days after the second AZD1222 dose. The sequence derives from an adult who received the AZD1222 COVID-19 vaccine. This rearrangement joins TRBV12-3 or TRBV12-4 to TRBJ1-5; no definite D call. CDR3 amino acids: CASSPDGNQPQHF. CDR3 nucleotide sequence: TGTGCCAGCAGCCCCGATGGCAATCAGCCCCAGCATTTT.